These T cell receptor beta chains were read from a single sample in a study of T-cell memory formation after mild COVID-19. TCRdb re-analysed the 5' RACE reads in MiXCR, keeping a single row per CDR3 protein. The data contain some 410,000 distinct CDR3 sequences, 23% of them seen just once; the ten biggest clones take up less than 15%. The sequencing sample was made of PBMCs or a T cell subset sorted from them (not recorded which). The source is an adult woman who had mild COVID-19 (a few samples of this study predate the infection). Cell type and time point are not known. The CDR3 runs from the conserved cysteine through the conserved F or W. A D gene is named only where the DNA matches it firmly. Rows may omit the clone size; those that give it use once, few, many or a size class.

v_gene: TRBV4-1
d_gene: NA
j_gene: TRBJ1-1
abundance: NA
CDR3aa: CASSQRTNTEAFF
CDR3nt: TGCGCCAGCAGCCAAAGGACGAACACTGAAGCTTTCTTT

v_gene: TRBV6-6
d_gene: TRBD1
j_gene: TRBJ2-1
abundance: few
CDR3aa: CASRPDRASYNEQFF
CDR3nt: TGTGCCAGCAGGCCGGACAGGGCATCCTACAATGAGCAGTTCTTC

v_gene: TRBV12-3/TRBV12-4
d_gene: NA
j_gene: TRBJ2-1
abundance: NA
CDR3aa: CASRRTGYNEQFF
CDR3nt: TGTGCCAGCAGGCGGACTGGGTACAATGAGCAGTTCTTC

v_gene: TRBV29-1
d_gene: TRBD2
j_gene: TRBJ2-1
abundance: NA
CDR3aa: CSVERGAGRSYNEQFF
CDR3nt: TGCAGCGTTGAGAGGGGAGCGGGGAGAAGCTACAATGAGCAGTTCTTC

v_gene: TRBV9
d_gene: TRBD1
j_gene: TRBJ1-2
abundance: few
CDR3aa: CASSGRQGFDGYTF
CDR3nt: TGTGCCAGCAGCGGACGACAGGGGTTCGATGGCTACACCTTC

v_gene: TRBV6-5
d_gene: NA
j_gene: TRBJ1-4
abundance: few
CDR3aa: CASSYSETDRVSKLFF
CDR3nt: TGTGCCAGCAGTTACTCGGAGACAGATAGAGTATCTAAACTGTTTTTT

v_gene: TRBV18
d_gene: NA
j_gene: TRBJ2-7
abundance: few
CDR3aa: CASSPKESYEQYF
CDR3nt: TGTGCCAGCTCACCAAAGGAGTCCTACGAGCAGTACTTC

v_gene: TRBV11-3
d_gene: TRBD1
j_gene: TRBJ1-2
abundance: NA
CDR3aa: CASSSTRTGGDGYTF
CDR3nt: TGTGCCAGCAGCTCCACACGGACAGGGGGCGATGGCTACACCTTC

v_gene: TRBV4-2
d_gene: NA
j_gene: TRBJ2-3
abundance: many
CDR3aa: CASSPGTGDTDTQYF
CDR3nt: TGTGCCAGCAGCCCCGGGACTGGAGACACAGATACGCAGTATTTT

v_gene: TRBV7-9
d_gene: TRBD1
j_gene: TRBJ1-1
abundance: NA
CDR3aa: CASSPRGTGVTLNTEAFF
CDR3nt: TGTGCCAGCAGCCCCCGCGGGACAGGGGTAACCTTGAACACTGAAGCTTTCTTT

v_gene: TRBV7-9
d_gene: TRBD2
j_gene: TRBJ2-1
abundance: NA
CDR3aa: CASSPGTSGRKQFF
CDR3nt: TGTGCCAGCAGCCCTGGGACTAGCGGGAGGAAGCAGTTCTTC

v_gene: TRBV29-1
d_gene: NA
j_gene: TRBJ1-2
abundance: NA
CDR3aa: CSVTPDYGYTF
CDR3nt: TGCAGCGTGACACCCGACTATGGCTACACCTTC

v_gene: TRBV5-1
d_gene: TRBD2
j_gene: TRBJ2-5
abundance: NA
CDR3aa: CASSSSGGPGQETQYF
CDR3nt: TGCGCCAGCAGCTCTAGCGGGGGGCCTGGGCAAGAGACCCAGTACTTC

v_gene: TRBV14
d_gene: NA
j_gene: TRBJ2-3
abundance: NA
CDR3aa: CASSLTDSSTDTQYF
CDR3nt: TGTGCCAGCAGCCTCACGGACAGCAGCACAGATACGCAGTATTTT

v_gene: TRBV10-2
d_gene: NA
j_gene: TRBJ2-3
abundance: few
CDR3aa: CASVVIGITDTQYF
CDR3nt: TGCGCCAGCGTTGTCATAGGGATCACAGATACGCAGTATTTT

v_gene: TRBV6-5
d_gene: NA
j_gene: TRBJ1-2
abundance: few
CDR3aa: CASSKQAFDYGYTF
CDR3nt: TGTGCCAGCAGCAAACAGGCGTTTGACTATGGCTACACCTTC

v_gene: TRBV27
d_gene: NA
j_gene: TRBJ1-1
abundance: many
CDR3aa: CASSLFAGLNTEAFF
CDR3nt: TGTGCCAGCAGTTTATTTGCAGGGCTGAACACTGAAGCTTTCTTT

v_gene: TRBV9
d_gene: NA
j_gene: TRBJ2-3
abundance: NA
CDR3aa: CASSVTGGEDTQYF
CDR3nt: TGTGCCAGCAGCGTGACAGGAGGGGAAGATACGCAGTATTTT

v_gene: TRBV12-3/TRBV12-4
d_gene: NA
j_gene: TRBJ2-2
abundance: few
CDR3aa: CASGSASRPGGELFF
CDR3nt: TGTGCCAGCGGTTCCGCTAGCAGGCCGGGCGGGGAGCTGTTTTTT

v_gene: TRBV10-3
d_gene: NA
j_gene: TRBJ1-1
abundance: NA
CDR3aa: CAISEQGNTEAFF
CDR3nt: TGTGCCATCAGTGAGCAGGGGAACACTGAAGCTTTCTTT

v_gene: TRBV7-9
d_gene: NA
j_gene: TRBJ1-2
abundance: NA
CDR3aa: CASSLGADGYYGYTF
CDR3nt: TGTGCCAGCAGCTTAGGAGCGGATGGGTACTATGGCTACACCTTC

v_gene: TRBV5-1
d_gene: NA
j_gene: TRBJ1-6
abundance: NA
CDR3aa: CASSLFPDSYNSPLHF
CDR3nt: TGCGCCAGCAGCTTGTTCCCCGACTCCTATAATTCACCCCTCCACTTT

v_gene: TRBV7-9
d_gene: NA
j_gene: TRBJ1-1
abundance: NA
CDR3aa: CASTLWNTEAFF
CDR3nt: TGTGCCAGCACCCTATGGAACACTGAAGCTTTCTTT

v_gene: TRBV12-3/TRBV12-4
d_gene: NA
j_gene: TRBJ1-1
abundance: few
CDR3aa: CASTWGELNTEAFF
CDR3nt: TGTGCCAGCACCTGGGGGGAGTTGAACACTGAAGCTTTCTTT

v_gene: TRBV4-1
d_gene: NA
j_gene: TRBJ2-3
abundance: few
CDR3aa: CASSQDLGLRTDTQYF
CDR3nt: TGCGCCAGCAGCCAAGATCTAGGGCTCCGCACAGATACGCAGTATTTT

v_gene: TRBV12-3/TRBV12-4
d_gene: TRBD2
j_gene: TRBJ2-1
abundance: NA
CDR3aa: CASGPSGGGEQFF
CDR3nt: TGTGCCAGTGGTCCTAGCGGGGGGGGTGAGCAGTTCTTC

v_gene: TRBV5-6
d_gene: TRBD2
j_gene: TRBJ2-3
abundance: many
CDR3aa: CASSRMGLADLTDTQYF
CDR3nt: TGTGCCAGCAGCAGGATGGGACTAGCGGACCTCACAGATACGCAGTATTTT

v_gene: TRBV10-3
d_gene: TRBD1
j_gene: TRBJ2-3
abundance: NA
CDR3aa: CAISERTGGETDTQYF
CDR3nt: TGTGCCATCAGTGAAAGGACAGGGGGTGAGACAGATACGCAGTATTTT

v_gene: TRBV2
d_gene: TRBD1
j_gene: TRBJ1-2
abundance: NA
CDR3aa: CASTEGQGEYYGYTF
CDR3nt: TGTGCCAGCACCGAGGGGCAGGGGGAATACTATGGCTACACCTTC

v_gene: TRBV20-1
d_gene: NA
j_gene: TRBJ2-2
abundance: NA
CDR3aa: CSARSQGNTGELFF
CDR3nt: TGCAGTGCTAGATCGCAGGGTAACACCGGGGAGCTGTTTTTT

v_gene: TRBV10-3
d_gene: NA
j_gene: TRBJ2-7
abundance: many
CDR3aa: CAIKQGPGDEQYF
CDR3nt: TGTGCCATAAAACAGGGCCCAGGGGACGAGCAGTACTTC

v_gene: TRBV18
d_gene: TRBD1
j_gene: TRBJ2-2
abundance: few
CDR3aa: CASSPRQGDTGELFF
CDR3nt: TGTGCCAGCTCACCCAGACAGGGGGACACCGGGGAGCTGTTTTTT

v_gene: TRBV10-3
d_gene: NA
j_gene: TRBJ2-3
abundance: few
CDR3aa: CAISDTSTDTQYF
CDR3nt: TGTGCCATCAGTGACACCAGTACAGATACGCAGTATTTT

v_gene: TRBV12-3/TRBV12-4
d_gene: TRBD2
j_gene: TRBJ2-3
abundance: many
CDR3aa: CASSWGLAAGTDTQYF
CDR3nt: TGTGCCAGCAGTTGGGGACTAGCGGCGGGCACAGATACGCAGTATTTT

v_gene: TRBV7-3
d_gene: TRBD1
j_gene: TRBJ2-6
abundance: few
CDR3aa: CASSLSGGAGANVLTF
CDR3nt: TGTGCCAGCAGCTTATCAGGGGGCGCTGGGGCCAACGTCCTGACTTTC

v_gene: TRBV7-9
d_gene: NA
j_gene: TRBJ1-3
abundance: few
CDR3aa: CASSLVGEYGNAIYF
CDR3nt: TGTGCCAGCAGCTTAGTCGGAGAGTACGGAAACGCCATATATTTT

v_gene: TRBV18
d_gene: NA
j_gene: TRBJ2-7
abundance: few
CDR3aa: CASSYLTGSSVSEQYF
CDR3nt: TGTGCCAGCTCATACCTTACAGGGAGCTCGGTATCTGAGCAGTACTTC

v_gene: TRBV2
d_gene: NA
j_gene: TRBJ2-1
abundance: NA
CDR3aa: CASRAKILSSYNEQFF
CDR3nt: TGTGCCAGCAGGGCCAAAATCTTAAGCTCCTACAATGAGCAGTTCTTC

v_gene: TRBV12-3/TRBV12-4
d_gene: NA
j_gene: TRBJ1-5
abundance: NA
CDR3aa: CASRPDHGVQPQHF
CDR3nt: TGTGCCAGCAGGCCAGACCATGGGGTACAGCCCCAGCATTTT

v_gene: TRBV5-1
d_gene: NA
j_gene: TRBJ2-1
abundance: few
CDR3aa: CASKDLPYNEQFF
CDR3nt: TGCGCCAGCAAGGACCTCCCCTACAATGAGCAGTTCTTC

v_gene: TRBV4-2
d_gene: NA
j_gene: TRBJ1-3
abundance: few
CDR3aa: CASSSYRGSGNTIYF
CDR3nt: TGTGCCAGCAGCTCATATCGGGGGTCTGGAAACACCATATATTTT

v_gene: TRBV20-1
d_gene: NA
j_gene: TRBJ2-2
abundance: NA
CDR3aa: CSATRLENTGELFF
CDR3nt: TGCAGTGCCACCAGGTTGGAGAACACCGGGGAGCTGTTTTTT

v_gene: TRBV7-9
d_gene: NA
j_gene: TRBJ2-2
abundance: NA
CDR3aa: CASSLVGGRNTGELFF
CDR3nt: TGTGCCAGCAGCTTAGTCGGGGGAAGGAACACCGGGGAGCTGTTTTTT

v_gene: TRBV7-3
d_gene: TRBD2
j_gene: TRBJ2-7
abundance: NA
CDR3aa: CASSRTSGGNYEQYF
CDR3nt: TGTGCCAGCAGCCGTACTAGCGGGGGTAACTACGAGCAGTACTTC

v_gene: TRBV2
d_gene: TRBD2
j_gene: TRBJ2-4
abundance: few
CDR3aa: CASSLAGAKNIQYF
CDR3nt: TGTGCCAGCAGTTTAGCGGGAGCCAAAAACATTCAGTACTTC

v_gene: TRBV29-1
d_gene: TRBD2
j_gene: TRBJ2-1
abundance: NA
CDR3aa: CSVVQSGSFNEQFF
CDR3nt: TGCAGCGTTGTCCAGAGCGGGAGCTTCAATGAGCAGTTCTTC

v_gene: TRBV12-5
d_gene: TRBD2
j_gene: TRBJ2-1
abundance: NA
CDR3aa: CASGPGLALVFF
CDR3nt: TGTGCTAGTGGTCCCGGACTAGCGCTAGTGTTCTTC

v_gene: TRBV7-9
d_gene: NA
j_gene: TRBJ1-2
abundance: few
CDR3aa: CASSPLTVSYGYTF
CDR3nt: TGTGCCAGCAGCCCCTTGACAGTCTCCTATGGCTACACCTTC

v_gene: TRBV6-2/TRBV6-3
d_gene: NA
j_gene: TRBJ2-7
abundance: NA
CDR3aa: CASSPQGASAYEQYF
CDR3nt: TGTGCCAGCAGTCCACAGGGAGCCTCTGCATACGAGCAGTACTTC

v_gene: TRBV24-1
d_gene: NA
j_gene: TRBJ2-2
abundance: NA
CDR3aa: CATSKLGGPGELFF
CDR3nt: TGTGCCACCAGCAAATTGGGGGGGCCCGGGGAGCTGTTTTTT

v_gene: TRBV24-1
d_gene: NA
j_gene: TRBJ2-2
abundance: many
CDR3aa: CATSDLTDTGELFF
CDR3nt: TGTGCCACCAGTGACTTGACCGATACCGGGGAGCTGTTTTTT

v_gene: TRBV7-8
d_gene: NA
j_gene: TRBJ2-3
abundance: few
CDR3aa: CASSLWTGTGTDTQYF
CDR3nt: TGTGCCAGCAGCCTCTGGACGGGAACGGGGACAGATACGCAGTATTTT

v_gene: TRBV15
d_gene: NA
j_gene: TRBJ2-1
abundance: few
CDR3aa: CATSRVQSSYNEQFF
CDR3nt: TGTGCCACCAGCAGAGTCCAGAGCTCCTACAATGAGCAGTTCTTC

v_gene: TRBV7-6
d_gene: NA
j_gene: TRBJ2-2
abundance: NA
CDR3aa: CASTPGAGGELFF
CDR3nt: TGTGCCAGCACCCCAGGGGCTGGCGGGGAGCTGTTTTTT

v_gene: TRBV7-8
d_gene: TRBD2
j_gene: TRBJ2-5
abundance: NA
CDR3aa: CASKESGGGETQYF
CDR3nt: TGTGCCAGCAAGGAGTCGGGGGGAGGAGAGACCCAGTACTTC

v_gene: TRBV7-9
d_gene: NA
j_gene: TRBJ1-3
abundance: NA
CDR3aa: CASSLRSGLSGNTIYF
CDR3nt: TGTGCCAGCAGCTTACGAAGCGGGCTTTCTGGAAACACCATATATTTT

v_gene: TRBV5-5
d_gene: TRBD1
j_gene: TRBJ1-2
abundance: NA
CDR3aa: CASSPNRGRDYGYTF
CDR3nt: TGTGCCAGCAGCCCGAACAGGGGGCGAGACTATGGCTACACCTTC

v_gene: TRBV5-1
d_gene: NA
j_gene: TRBJ2-6
abundance: NA
CDR3aa: CASSSDSDGANVLTF
CDR3nt: TGCGCCAGCAGTTCGGATTCGGACGGGGCCAACGTCCTGACTTTC